These T cell receptor beta chains were read from a single sample in a study of breast tumors, draining lymph nodes, adjacent tissues. TCRdb re-called the multiplex PCR reads through MiXCR, storing one row per CDR3 protein. This sample has some 170,000 distinct CDR3 sequences, with roughly 35% found just once. The source material was axillary lymph node tissue. All receptors derive from a female donor with breast cancer. Some clones in this sample may be carry-over from other donors' samples. Each CDR3 is given with its conserved first and last residue. The order of the fields is V gene, J gene, clone size, D gene, CDR3 protein, CDR3 DNA. A D gene is named only where the DNA matches it firmly. Size values are once, few and many counts, or a class for expanded clones, and some rows have none.

V gene: TRBV6-1
J gene: TRBJ2-1
clone size: NA
D gene: NA
CDR3 protein: CDSSEVFGPPDKEQFF
CDR3 DNA: TGTGACAGCAGTGAAGTTTTTGGACCTCCAGACAAGGAGCAGTTCTTC

V gene: TRBV3-1
J gene: TRBJ2-5
clone size: many
D gene: NA
CDR3 protein: CASSQGDRETQYF
CDR3 DNA: TGTGCCAGCAGCCAAGGGGATCGAGAGACCCAGTACTTC

V gene: TRBV5-1
J gene: TRBJ2-5
clone size: NA
D gene: NA
CDR3 protein: CASSLAGLQDTQYF
CDR3 DNA: TGCGCCAGCAGCTTGGCTGGACTCCAAGACACCCAGTACTTC

V gene: TRBV11-2
J gene: TRBJ2-2
clone size: many
D gene: TRBD2
CDR3 protein: CASSSRTSGPNTGELFF
CDR3 DNA: TGTGCCAGCAGCTCAAGGACTAGCGGGCCGAACACCGGGGAGCTGTTTTTT

V gene: TRBV30
J gene: TRBJ1-4
clone size: many
D gene: TRBD1
CDR3 protein: CAWATGTGGEKLFF
CDR3 DNA: TGTGCCTGGGCGACCGGGACAGGGGGCGAAAAACTGTTTTTT

V gene: TRBV20-1
J gene: TRBJ2-1
clone size: many
D gene: TRBD2
CDR3 protein: CSAVNPSGSTNEQFF
CDR3 DNA: TGCAGTGCTGTTAACCCTAGCGGGAGTACGAATGAGCAGTTCTTC

V gene: TRBV30
J gene: TRBJ1-6
clone size: many
D gene: NA
CDR3 protein: CAWESRANSPLHF
CDR3 DNA: TGTGCCTGGGAATCCAGGGCTAATTCACCCCTCCACTTT

V gene: TRBV4-3
J gene: TRBJ2-3
clone size: many
D gene: NA
CDR3 protein: CASSQGDTQYF
CDR3 DNA: TGCGCCAGCAGCCAAGGAGATACGCAGTATTTT

V gene: TRBV28
J gene: TRBJ2-1
clone size: NA
D gene: TRBD1
CDR3 protein: CASSPSGQGGNNEQFF
CDR3 DNA: TGTGCCAGCAGTCCCTCCGGACAGGGAGGAAACAATGAGCAGTTCTTC

V gene: TRBV7-9
J gene: TRBJ1-2
clone size: NA
D gene: NA
CDR3 protein: CASSHGGRGAAGYTF
CDR3 DNA: TGTGCCAGCAGCCATGGTGGACGGGGCGCGGCCGGCTACACCTTC

V gene: TRBV6-1
J gene: TRBJ2-1
clone size: few
D gene: TRBD1
CDR3 protein: CASSQRGGAIYNEQFF
CDR3 DNA: TGTGCCAGCAGTCAAAGAGGGGGCGCAATCTACAATGAGCAGTTCTTC

V gene: TRBV20-1
J gene: TRBJ2-5
clone size: many
D gene: TRBD2
CDR3 protein: CSARDQLAGGPRETQYF
CDR3 DNA: TGCAGTGCCAGAGATCAGCTAGCGGGGGGGCCTCGAGAGACCCAGTACTTC

V gene: TRBV7-2
J gene: TRBJ2-3
clone size: NA
D gene: TRBD2
CDR3 protein: CTSSPAGGPADTLYF
CDR3 DNA: TGTACCAGCAGCCCAGCGGGGGGGCCGGCAGATACGCTGTATTTT

V gene: TRBV12-3/TRBV12-4
J gene: TRBJ1-1
clone size: few
D gene: NA
CDR3 protein: CASSLDGRRGTEAFF
CDR3 DNA: TGTGCCAGCAGTTTAGATGGCCGGAGGGGCACTGAAGCTTTCTTT

V gene: TRBV28
J gene: TRBJ2-7
clone size: many
D gene: TRBD2
CDR3 protein: CASSPIAGGQSYEQYF
CDR3 DNA: TGTGCCAGCAGTCCCATAGCGGGAGGGCAATCCTACGAGCAGTACTTC

V gene: TRBV7-8
J gene: TRBJ1-4
clone size: many
D gene: NA
CDR3 protein: CASSLAFGTTNEKLFF
CDR3 DNA: TGTGCCAGCAGCTTAGCTTTCGGGACAACTAATGAAAAACTGTTTTTT

V gene: TRBV2
J gene: TRBJ2-7
clone size: many
D gene: NA
CDR3 protein: CATMRLGGSYEQYF
CDR3 DNA: TGTGCCACTATGCGACTAGGGGGCTCCTACGAGCAGTACTTC

V gene: TRBV4-1
J gene: TRBJ2-5
clone size: many
D gene: TRBD2
CDR3 protein: CASSGGEETQYF
CDR3 DNA: TGCGCCAGCAGCGGGGGGGAAGAGACCCAGTACTTC

V gene: TRBV4-1
J gene: TRBJ2-7
clone size: many
D gene: NA
CDR3 protein: CASSQDLWGEQYF
CDR3 DNA: TGCGCCAGCAGCCAAGACCTGTGGGGCGAGCAGTACTTC

V gene: TRBV5-8
J gene: TRBJ1-5
clone size: once
D gene: TRBD1
CDR3 protein: CASSLQGPAGQGSNQPQHF
CDR3 DNA: TGTGCCAGCAGCTTACAGGGACCAGCGGGACAGGGGAGCAATCAGCCCCAGCATTTT

V gene: TRBV29-1
J gene: TRBJ1-2
clone size: NA
D gene: NA
CDR3 protein: CSPGGADYGYTF
CDR3 DNA: TGCAGCCCTGGAGGGGCGGACTATGGCTACACCTTC

V gene: TRBV7-6
J gene: TRBJ2-7
clone size: NA
D gene: TRBD1
CDR3 protein: CASSLSWGTGGSYEQYF
CDR3 DNA: TGTGCCAGCAGCCTCAGCTGGGGGACAGGGGGCAGCTACGAGCAGTACTTC